This T cell receptor beta chain was identified during a study of immune evolution from preneoplasia to lung adenocarcinoma. Study-wide results and caveats: Later-stage lesions appeared to have more T cells, more diversity, less clonality.

Concerning this clone: Antigen unknown.

Patients had resection in Japan or China between the mid-2010s and the late 2010s. In germline, CDR1 is GTSNPN, CDR2 SVGIG (reference sequence). The germline V and J ends were trimmed by 0 bases and 7 bases, with 9 bases remaining between them. The CDR3 is made up of 12 amino acids. TCRdb's copy holds only in-frame clones and misses some; the assay was immunoSEQ multiplex PCR. The repertoire holds around 9,100 clones, 70% to 90% seen once, with 2.5% to 3% in the top ten. Sample: FFPE lung adenocarcinoma in situ tissue. The receptor was derived from a person between 65 and 79 years old with lung adenocarcinoma. V gene TRBV30 combines with J gene TRBJ1-1; D perhaps matches TRBD1 (6 bases). This chain's CDR3 is CAWSVGGLEAFF. As DNA, the CDR3 is TGTGCCTGGAGTGTAGGGGGGCTTGAAGCTTTCTTT.